The 19 T cell receptor beta chains reported below all come from one sample, sequenced in a study of shared clonotypes between healthy human individuals. Assay used: immunoSEQ multiplex PCR; TCRdb lists only in-frame clones, some missing. The table lists 2 million to 2.5 million clones, approximately 95% of them singletons. The sequencing sample was made of naive CD4+ T cells sorted from blood. Subset reported: CD45RA+ positively selected. Source of these receptors: a man aged 18 to 29 in good health.

The chain is built from TRBV5-4 and TRBJ2-3; 8 bases map to TRBD1. Trimming cost V 3 bases and J 1 base; bases outside gene matches: 1. The CDR3 spans 14 residues. Germline CDR1 is SGHNT and CDR2 is YYREEE (reference sequence). The CDR3: CASSWGQGTDTQYF. CDR3 coding DNA: TGTGCCAGCAGCTGGGGACAGGGCACAGATACGCAGTATTTT.

The chain carries TRBV5-1 and TRBJ2-7; 8 positions agree with TRBD1. Trimming at V came to 0 bases and at J to 4 bases, leaving 12 bases not matched to a gene. Germline values: CDR1 SGHRS, CDR2 YFSETQ. The CDR3 extends over 17 amino acids. The CDR3 bases are TGCGCCAGCAGCTTGGGGGGACAGGTGACCTCCTGGTACGAGCAGTACTTC. It is translated as CASSLGGQVTSWYEQYF.

Notes on this clone: This same CDR3 is encoded by further DNA sequences in the sample. The chain combines TRBV5-6 with TRBJ2-4, with D tentatively TRBD1 (6 bases). The CDR3 contains 14 residues. V was trimmed by 1 base and J by 1 base, leaving 6 bases between them. Germline lookup yields CDR1 SGHDT and CDR2 YYEEEE. The CDR3 reads CASSLQGAKNIQYF. The CDR3 bases are TGTGCCAGCAGCTTGCAGGGGGCCAAAAACATTCAGTACTTC.

J is TRBJ1-1 and V is TRBV28, with 9 nucleotides matching TRBD1. V was pared by 5 bases and J by 0 bases, with 4 bases of the junction left unmatched. CDR1 and CDR2 (germline): MDHEN, SYDVKM. The CDR3 extends over 15 amino acids. CDR3 sequence: CASSPRDRVNTEAFF. CDR3 sequence (DNA): TGTGCCAGCAGTCCCCGGGACAGGGTGAACACTGAAGCTTTCTTT.

The chain joins TRBV5-1 to TRBJ1-6, with 7 bases aligning to TRBD1. The CDR3 covers 15 residues. Per germline, CDR1 SGHRS and CDR2 YFSETQ. Germline trimming cut 0 bases from V and 10 bases from J; bases unmatched to any gene: 7. The CDR3 is CASSLEGQEKSPLHF. The CDR3 region has the DNA TGCGCCAGCAGCTTGGAAGGACAGGAGAAATCACCCCTCCACTTT.

The chain has TRBV18 and TRBJ1-4; no clear D. This CDR3 is built from 15 residues. CDR1 and CDR2 from the germline V gene are KGHSH and LQKENI. Trimming pared 1 base from V and 8 bases from J, leaving 14 bases between. CDR3 amino acids: CASSPRDAAREKLFF. CDR3 in DNA: TGTGCCAGCTCACCACGCGACGCCGCGAGGGAAAAACTGTTTTTT.

This chain connects TRBV2 to TRBJ1-2; no clear D. The CDR3 is made up of 14 amino acids. V lost 3 bases, J lost 1 base, and 9 bases lay in between. The germline V gene has CDR1 SNHLY and CDR2 FYNNEI. The CDR3 nucleotides are TGTGCCAGCAGTGAGACTGCAAATAACTATGGCTACACCTTC. Amino acid sequence: CASSETANNYGYTF.

This clone was seen once. V gene TRBV7-2 combines with J gene TRBJ1-5; TRBD1 is a possible D gene (5 bases). Trimming stripped 2 bases from V and 1 base from J, with 9 bases between. The CDR3 covers 15 residues. Germline lookup yields CDR1 SGHTA and CDR2 FQGNSA. The CDR3 region is CASSLQRGSNQPQHF. Written as DNA, the CDR3 is TGTGCCAGCAGCTTACAGAGGGGAAGCAATCAGCCCCAGCATTTT.

This chain uses TRBV2 with TRBJ1-2; unclear D gene. Germline lookup yields CDR1 SNHLY and CDR2 FYNNEI. This CDR3 region has 14 residues. V was clipped by 6 bases and J by 0 bases, with 11 bases between them. The CDR3 loop is CASREAEANYGYTF. In nucleotides, the CDR3 is TGTGCCAGCAGGGAGGCGGAAGCTAACTATGGCTACACCTTC.

The chain is built from TRBV10-3 and TRBJ1-1, with unresolved D. Per the germline V gene, CDR1 is ENHRY and CDR2 is SYGVKD. The CDR3 loop spans 17 amino acids. The V gene lost 3 bases and the J gene lost 0 bases, with 17 bases spanning the gap. The CDR3 DNA is TGTGCCATCAGTGATTTGTTCGCCGACGGGGTGAACACTGAAGCTTTCTTT. Amino acid sequence: CAISDLFADGVNTEAFF.

Only one count was recorded for this clone. The missing conserved phenylalanine or tryptophan at the end of this CDR3 makes a read error likely. V and J are TRBV29-1 and TRBJ1-5, with TRBD1 matching 8 bases. The CDR3 consists of 15 residues. Germline V lookup: CDR1 SQVTM, CDR2 ANQGSEA. The V and J ends lost 4 bases and 3 bases, in that order; junction bases with no gene match: 8. CDR3 bases: TGCAGCGTTGTCCTCGGGACAGGCGTCAATCAGCCCCAGCATTCT. Protein: CSVVLGTGVNQPQHS.

The table lists this clone with a few counts. Other DNA variants within this sample encode the same CDR3. The chain employs TRBV19 and TRBJ2-7, with 8 positions matching TRBD1. Germline CDR1 is LNHDA and CDR2 is SQIVND (reference sequence). This CDR3 has 15 residues. Trimming removed 1 base from V and 0 bases from J; junction bases left unmatched: 2. DNA of the CDR3: TGTGCCAGTAGTATAGCAGGGGGCAGCTCCTACGAGCAGTACTTC. Translation gives CASSIAGGSSYEQYF.

The chain employs TRBV7-6 and TRBJ1-5; no clear D. Germline V lookup: CDR1 SGHVS, CDR2 FNYEAQ. This CDR3 contains 13 residues. V dropped 5 bases and J dropped 4 bases, with 9 bases sitting between them. Written as DNA, the CDR3 is TGTGCCAGCAGCATTTCAGATAATCAGCCCCAGCATTTT. It codes for CASSISDNQPQHF.

The chain uses TRBV29-1 and TRBJ1-2; D is unclear. The CDR3 extends over 11 amino acids. Trimming shortened V by 5 bases and J by 0 bases, and 4 bases separated the two germline ends. Germline assignment: CDR1 SQVTM and CDR2 ANQGSEA. The CDR3 region is CSVISNYGYTF. Written as DNA, the CDR3 is TGCAGCGTTATCTCTAACTATGGCTACACCTTC. Complete variable domain (other parts from reference TRBV29-1 and TRBJ1-2): SAVISQKPSRDICQRGTSLTIQCQVDSQVTMMFWYRQQPGQSLTLIATANQGSEATYESGFVIDKFPISRPNLTFSTLTVSNMSPEDSSIYLCSVISNYGYTFGSGTRLTVV.

The J gene is TRBJ2-6, the V gene TRBV5-1; D is uncertain. V lost 4 bases, J lost 8 bases, and 16 bases lay in between. This CDR3 has 15 amino acids. Germline V gene lookup returns CDR1 SGHRS and CDR2 YFSETQ. The DNA of the CDR3 is TGCGCCAGCAGCGATACGTCGGTGGGGACCAACGTCCTGACTTTC. Protein product: CASSDTSVGTNVLTF.

The rearrangement joins TRBV5-1 to TRBJ2-7, with 10 nucleotides matching TRBD1. Trimming took 4 bases from V and 6 from J; bases not matched to a gene: 7. Germline assignment: CDR1 SGHRS and CDR2 YFSETQ. The CDR3 contains 14 residues. The CDR3 region has the DNA TGCGCCAGCAGCAGCGGGGACAGGGGCCCCGAGCAGTACTTC. It specifies CASSSGDRGPEQYF.

This rearrangement joins TRBV14 to TRBJ2-5; D is ambiguous. CDR1 and CDR2 from the germline V gene are SGHDN and FVKESK. V lost 2 bases to trimming and J lost 2 bases, with 6 bases between them. This CDR3 spans 13 amino acids. The CDR3 coding sequence is TGTGCCAGCAGCCAACAGGTTCAAGAGACCCAGTACTTC. Translation gives CASSQQVQETQYF. Using reference TRBV14 and TRBJ2-5 for the parts outside the CDR3, the full variable domain is EAGVTQFPSHSVIEKGQTVTLRCDPISGHDNLYWYRRVMGKEIKFLLHFVKESKQDESGMPNNRFLAERTGGTYSTLKVQPAELEDSGVYFCASSQQVQETQYFGPGTRLLVL.

The chain couples TRBV21-1 to TRBJ1-2; TRBD1 reflects the table's D call only, with no check against the DNA. TRBV21-1 has pseudogene status. The CDR3 is made up of 16 amino acids. The CDR3 DNA is TGTGCCAGCAGCAAAGGGTACAGGGGGCAGATCTATGGCTACACCTTC. Translated, it gives CASSKGYRGQIYGYTF.

The V and J genes are TRBV5-1 and TRBJ2-4, with no clear D. Trimming took 3 bases from V and 5 from J, leaving 12 bases between them. Per germline, CDR1 SGHRS and CDR2 YFSETQ. The CDR3 length is 14 residues. The CDR3 sequence is CASSYGSPENIQYF. CDR3 DNA: TGCGCCAGCAGCTACGGATCTCCTGAAAACATTCAGTACTTC.